This TCR beta chain was sequenced for a study of shared clonotypes between healthy human individuals. About the research overall: Each donor's CD8 memory used one plate, CD8 naive two, each CD4 subset three.

Once extracted for a subset, genomic DNA was divided evenly among several immunoSEQ plates. Sorted subsets were amplified in replicate PCRs using around 0.2 ug DNA, approximately 30,000 T cell genomes. The repertoire was sequenced with immunoSEQ multiplex PCR; TCRdb's copy has only in-frame clones and lacks some. This sample has 1.6 million or so clones; 95% to 97% occur once, and the top ten carry roughly 1.2%. Researchers partitioned CD4+ cells into CD45RA+ naive and CD45RA-negative memory subsets. V dropped 4 bases and J dropped 3; count of bases not matched to a gene: 5. Germline V gene sequence: CDR1 SGHNT, CDR2 YYREEE (reference sequence). This CDR3 contains 15 residues.

The V and J genes are TRBV5-4 and TRBJ1-4, with TRBD1 matching 8 bases. Sequences were obtained from naive CD4+ T cells sorted from blood. Subset of the sample: CD45RA+ positively selected. The clonotype comes from a man younger than 45 in good health. For the CDR3, the DNA is TGTGCCAGCAGCCAAGGACAGGGCGCTAATGAAAAACTGTTTTTT. The encoded protein is CASSQGQGANEKLFF.